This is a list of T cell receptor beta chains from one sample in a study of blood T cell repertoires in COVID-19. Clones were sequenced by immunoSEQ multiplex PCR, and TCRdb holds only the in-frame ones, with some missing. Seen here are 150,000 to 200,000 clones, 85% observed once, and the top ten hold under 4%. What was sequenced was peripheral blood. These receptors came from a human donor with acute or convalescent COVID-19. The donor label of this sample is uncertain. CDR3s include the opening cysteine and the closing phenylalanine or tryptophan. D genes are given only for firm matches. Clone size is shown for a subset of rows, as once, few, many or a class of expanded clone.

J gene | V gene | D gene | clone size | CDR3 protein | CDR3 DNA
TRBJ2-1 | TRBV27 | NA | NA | CASSQTKNEQFF | TGTGCCAGCAGTCAGACAAAAAATGAGCAGTTCTTC
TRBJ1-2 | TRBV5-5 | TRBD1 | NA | CASSSRGTGERDGYTF | TGTGCCAGCAGCTCGAGGGGGACAGGGGAACGGGATGGCTACACCTTC
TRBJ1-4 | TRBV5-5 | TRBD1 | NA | CASSHRGESEKLFF | TGTGCCAGCAGCCACAGGGGGGAGTCTGAAAAACTGTTTTTT
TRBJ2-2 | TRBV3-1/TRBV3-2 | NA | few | CASSQDRSGATGELFF | TGTGCCAGCAGCCAAGATCGTAGCGGAGCCACCGGGGAGCTGTTTTTT
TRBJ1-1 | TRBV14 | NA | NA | CASSRPSVGAEAFF | TGTGCCAGCAGCCGCCCTTCAGTGGGCGCTGAAGCTTTCTTT
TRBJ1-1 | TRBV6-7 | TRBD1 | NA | CASKKETGPYTEAFF | TGTGCCAGCAAAAAGGAGACAGGGCCGTACACTGAAGCTTTCTTT
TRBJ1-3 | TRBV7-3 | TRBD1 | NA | CASSPQGAGNTIYF | TGTGCCAGCAGCCCACAGGGGGCTGGAAACACCATATATTTT
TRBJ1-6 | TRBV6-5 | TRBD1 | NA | CASSLQGSSYNSPLHF | TGTGCCAGCAGTTTACAGGGGAGCTCCTATAATTCACCCCTCCACTTT
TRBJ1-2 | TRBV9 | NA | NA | CASTSSNGYTF | TGTGCCAGCACCTCTAGTAATGGCTACACCTTC
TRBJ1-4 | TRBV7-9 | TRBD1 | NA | CASRDLGQGSLDEKLFF | TGTGCCAGCAGAGACCTCGGACAGGGAAGTTTAGATGAAAAACTGTTTTTT
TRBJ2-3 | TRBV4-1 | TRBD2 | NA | CASSVGGGTDTQYF | TGCGCCAGCTCAGTGGGGGGGGGCACAGATACGCAGTATTTT
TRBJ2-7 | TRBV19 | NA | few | CASSTPGMTYEQYF | TGTGCCAGTAGTACCCCAGGGATGACCTACGAGCAGTACTTC
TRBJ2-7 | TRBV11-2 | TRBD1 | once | CASSPGQGRAYEQYF | TGTGCCAGCAGCCCAGGACAGGGGAGGGCCTACGAGCAGTACTTC
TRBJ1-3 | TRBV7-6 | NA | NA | CASTLGEGRNTIYF | TGTGCCAGCACCCTAGGGGAGGGACGAAACACCATATATTTT
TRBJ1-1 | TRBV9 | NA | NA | CASSVELNTEAFF | TGTGCCAGCAGCGTAGAACTAAACACTGAAGCTTTCTTT
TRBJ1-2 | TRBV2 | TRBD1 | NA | CASSSGTGGSNYGYTF | TGTGCCAGCAGTTCCGGGACAGGGGGCTCTAACTATGGCTACACCTTC
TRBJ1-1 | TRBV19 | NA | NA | CATAPQGMNTEAFF | TGTGCCACCGCCCCACAGGGCATGAACACTGAAGCTTTCTTT
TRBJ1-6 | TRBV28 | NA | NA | CASSFLWRSSYNSPLHF | TGTGCCAGCAGTTTTCTTTGGAGGTCGTCCTATAATTCACCCCTCCACTTT
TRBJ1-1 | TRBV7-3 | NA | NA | CASSLIAGNTEAFF | TGTGCCAGCAGCTTAATTGCAGGGAACACTGAAGCTTTCTTT
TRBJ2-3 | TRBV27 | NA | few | CASSFPLSDTQYF | TGTGCCAGCAGTTTCCCTCTTTCTGATACGCAGTATTTT
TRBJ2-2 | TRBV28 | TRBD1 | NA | CASSTDRGRTGELFF | TGTGCCAGCAGTACGGACAGGGGGCGAACCGGGGAGCTGTTTTTT
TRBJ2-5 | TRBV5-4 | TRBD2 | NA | CASSLARLAGGPVETQYF | TGTGCCAGCAGCTTGGCCCGGCTAGCGGGGGGGCCCGTGGAGACCCAGTACTTC
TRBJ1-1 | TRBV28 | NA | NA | CASSPRREAFF | TGTGCCAGCAGTCCCCGCCGGGAAGCTTTCTTT
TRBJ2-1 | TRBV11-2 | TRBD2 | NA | CASSKKTAGGPRDEQFF | TGTGCCAGCAGCAAAAAGACAGCGGGGGGCCCTCGGGATGAGCAGTTCTTC
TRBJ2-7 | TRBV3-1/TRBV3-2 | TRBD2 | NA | CASSQGLAGGRSSYEQYF | TGTGCCAGCAGCCAAGGGCTAGCGGGGGGCCGAAGCTCCTACGAGCAGTACTTC
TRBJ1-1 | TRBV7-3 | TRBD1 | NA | CASSLGVARDRVGEAFF | TGTGCCAGCAGCTTAGGGGTTGCAAGGGACAGGGTTGGTGAAGCTTTCTTT
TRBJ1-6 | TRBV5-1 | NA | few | CASSSRGGDNSPLHF | TGCGCCAGCAGCTCGCGGGGAGGCGATAATTCACCCCTCCACTTT
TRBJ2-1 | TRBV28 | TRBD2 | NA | CASSLRGGAGEQFF | TGTGCCAGCAGTTTACGCGGGGGGGCCGGGGAGCAGTTCTTC
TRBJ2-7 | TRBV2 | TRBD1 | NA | CATGQANSYEQYF | TGTGCCACCGGACAGGCCAACTCCTACGAGCAGTACTTC
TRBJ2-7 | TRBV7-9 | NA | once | CASSLGGPYEQYF | TGTGCCAGCAGCTTAGGCGGCCCCTACGAGCAGTACTTC
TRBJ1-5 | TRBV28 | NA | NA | CASSFGGTYNQPQHF | TGTGCCAGCAGTTTTGGAGGCACGTACAATCAGCCCCAGCATTTT
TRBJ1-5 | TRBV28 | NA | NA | CASRLTGSNQPQHF | TGTGCCAGCAGGCTCACAGGGAGCAATCAGCCCCAGCATTTT
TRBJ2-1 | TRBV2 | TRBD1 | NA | CASSVAAGGFTDEQFF | TGTGCCAGCAGTGTGGCAGCAGGGGGTTTTACCGATGAGCAGTTCTTC
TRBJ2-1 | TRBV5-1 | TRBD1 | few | CASSARQGAGAVTSYNEQFF | TGCGCCAGCAGCGCACGACAGGGGGCAGGGGCGGTGACCTCCTACAATGAGCAGTTCTTC
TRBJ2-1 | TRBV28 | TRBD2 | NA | CASSWIRTSGGGEQFF | TGTGCCAGCAGTTGGATTAGGACTAGCGGGGGGGGTGAGCAGTTCTTC
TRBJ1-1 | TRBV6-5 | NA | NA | CAGVPHQGEAFF | TGTGCCGGCGTTCCCCACCAGGGTGAAGCTTTCTTT
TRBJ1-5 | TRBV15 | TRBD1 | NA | CATSRVDRGSNQPQHF | TGTGCCACCAGCAGAGTAGACAGGGGGAGCAATCAGCCCCAGCATTTT
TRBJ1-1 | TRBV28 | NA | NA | CASSLLGQGEAFF | TGTGCCAGCAGTTTATTGGGGCAGGGGGAAGCTTTCTTT
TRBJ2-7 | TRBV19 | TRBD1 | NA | CASSILARGNNEQYF | TGTGCCAGTAGTATCCTAGCCAGGGGGAACAACGAGCAGTACTTC
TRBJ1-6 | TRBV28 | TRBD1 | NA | CASNLPRTGGTRLGSPLHF | TGTGCCAGCAACCTTCCCCGTACAGGGGGCACTCGGTTAGGTTCACCCCTCCACTTT
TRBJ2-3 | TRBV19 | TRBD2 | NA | CASSILAGGQDTQYF | TGTGCCAGTAGTATTTTAGCGGGGGGGCAAGATACGCAGTATTTT
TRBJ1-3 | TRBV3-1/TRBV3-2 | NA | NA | CASSQPYASGNTIYF | TGTGCCAGCAGCCAACCCTATGCGAGTGGAAACACCATATATTTT
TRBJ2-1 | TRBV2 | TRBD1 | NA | CASSPRDRFVYNEQFF | TGTGCCAGCAGTCCCCGGGACAGATTCGTATACAATGAGCAGTTCTTC
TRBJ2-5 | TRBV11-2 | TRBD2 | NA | CASSLGTLAALGETQYF | TGTGCCAGCAGCTTGGGCACGCTAGCGGCCCTCGGGGAGACCCAGTACTTC
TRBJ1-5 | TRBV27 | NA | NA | CASSSRQDLSNQPQHF | TGTGCCAGCAGTAGCAGACAGGACCTTAGCAATCAGCCCCAGCATTTT
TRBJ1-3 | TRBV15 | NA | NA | CATQRLSGNTIYF | TGTGCCACCCAGCGTCTCTCTGGAAACACCATATATTTT
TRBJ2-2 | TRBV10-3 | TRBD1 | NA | CAISVFQGDTGELFF | TGTGCCATCAGTGTTTTCCAGGGGGACACCGGGGAGCTGTTTTTT
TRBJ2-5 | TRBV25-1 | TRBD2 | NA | CASSGGLAGLETQYF | TGTGCCAGCAGTGGGGGACTAGCGGGGCTAGAGACCCAGTACTTC
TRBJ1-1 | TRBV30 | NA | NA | CAWSFKNTEAFF | TGTGCCTGGAGTTTTAAAAACACTGAAGCTTTCTTT
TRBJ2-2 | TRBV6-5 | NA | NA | CASRLDRLNTGELFF | TGTGCCAGCAGGTTAGACAGACTGAACACCGGGGAGCTGTTTTTT
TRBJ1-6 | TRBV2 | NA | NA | CASKDSFYNSPLHF | TGTGCCAGCAAGGACAGCTTCTATAATTCACCCCTCCACTTT
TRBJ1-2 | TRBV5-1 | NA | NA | CASSLTFYNYGYTF | TGCGCCAGCAGCTTGACCTTCTACAACTATGGCTACACCTTC
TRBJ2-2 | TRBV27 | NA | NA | CATSRWASPNTGELFF | TGTGCCACCTCCCGGTGGGCTAGCCCGAACACCGGGGAGCTGTTTTTT
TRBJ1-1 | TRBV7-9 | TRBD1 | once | CASSTWTGFITEAFF | TGTGCCAGCAGCACATGGACAGGGTTTATCACTGAAGCTTTCTTT
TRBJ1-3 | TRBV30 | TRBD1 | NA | CAWRKPGTVIVGNTIYF | TGTGCCTGGAGGAAACCCGGGACAGTCATCGTAGGAAACACCATATATTTT